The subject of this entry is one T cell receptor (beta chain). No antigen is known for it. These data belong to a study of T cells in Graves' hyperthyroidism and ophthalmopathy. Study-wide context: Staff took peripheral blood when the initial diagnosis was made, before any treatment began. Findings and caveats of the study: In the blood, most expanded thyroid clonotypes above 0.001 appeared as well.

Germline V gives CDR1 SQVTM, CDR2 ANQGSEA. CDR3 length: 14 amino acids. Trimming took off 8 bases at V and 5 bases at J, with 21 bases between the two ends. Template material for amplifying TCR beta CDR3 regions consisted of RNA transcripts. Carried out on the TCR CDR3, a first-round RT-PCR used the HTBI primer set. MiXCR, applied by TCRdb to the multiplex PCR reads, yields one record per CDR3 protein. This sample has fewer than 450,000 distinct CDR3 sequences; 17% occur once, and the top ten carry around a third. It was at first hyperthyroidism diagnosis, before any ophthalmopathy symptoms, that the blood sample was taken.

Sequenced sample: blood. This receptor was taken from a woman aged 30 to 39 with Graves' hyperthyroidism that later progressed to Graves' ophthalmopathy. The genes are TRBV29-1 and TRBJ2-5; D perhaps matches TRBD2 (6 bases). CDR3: CSLNRAGIGETQYF. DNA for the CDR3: TGCAGCCTCAATCGGGCGGGAATAGGGGAGACCCAGTACTTC.